This TCR beta chain was profiled in a study of blood T cell repertoires in COVID-19. Study-level information: Sources were T cells, B-cell-depleted T cells, or PBMCs; the material itself was cDNA or gDNA.

Measured with immunoSEQ multiplex PCR; TCRdb has only the in-frame clones, and not every one. The sample shows about 310,000 clones, about 89% of them seen only once. V lost 8 bases, J lost 3 bases, and 3 bases stayed unmatched. CDR3 size: 13 residues. Germline lookup yields CDR1 ENHRY and CDR2 SYGVKD. This receptor was obtained from a woman aged 40 to 50 who had recovered from COVID-19. J is TRBJ1-1 and V is TRBV10-3, with 10 bases that match TRBD1. The source material was PBMCs or T cells enriched from blood (not recorded which). The CDR3 nucleotides read TGTGCCATCGGGACAGGGGAGGACACTGAAGCTTTCTTT. This gives the protein CAIGTGEDTEAFF.